A single sample is the source of the 19 T cell receptor beta chains below, sequenced in a study of T cells in localized non-small cell lung cancer. Generated by immunoSEQ multiplex PCR, the TCRdb table keeps only in-frame clones and is missing some. This table holds tens of thousands of clones, approximately 90% found once. Here the sequenced sample was peripheral blood, taken before any cancer treatment. These receptors all stem from a male donor at least 60 years old with stage III squamous cell lung carcinoma.

The chain joins TRBV7-9 to TRBJ1-2; D not certain. Germline V CDR1 and CDR2: SEHNR, FQNEAQ (reference sequence). The V and J ends lost 3 bases and 8 bases respectively, with 4 bases between them. The CDR3 runs to 10 residues. The CDR3 DNA reads as TGTGCCAGCAGCTTCGAAGGCTACACCTTC. This gives the protein CASSFEGYTF.

The rearrangement joins TRBV5-1 to TRBJ2-2; maybe TRBD2 (5 bases). The ends were cut back, 0 bases at V and 5 bases at J, with 5 bases in the middle. CDR1 is SGHRS, CDR2 YFSETQ, per germline. This CDR3 spans 13 amino acids. The CDR3 reads CASSLAGTGELFF. CDR3 bases: TGCGCCAGCAGCTTGGCGGGGACCGGGGAGCTGTTTTTT.

The chain couples TRBV5-5 to TRBJ2-3; the match to TRBD2 covers 16 bases. Per germline, CDR1 SGHKS and CDR2 YYEKEE (reference sequence). V shed 3 bases and J 2 bases; nucleotides not matched to a gene: 9. The CDR3 contains 19 residues. The DNA of the CDR3 is TGTGCCAGCAGCTCCGGGACTAGCGGGAGGGCGGATTTCACAGATACGCAGTATTTT. It yields the protein CASSSGTSGRADFTDTQYF.

The chain uses TRBV6-1 and TRBJ2-3; possible D gene TRBD2, 5 bases. The CDR3 is 13 amino acids. V was pared by 3 bases and J by 4 bases, with 8 bases between. Germline V gene sequence: CDR1 MNHNS, CDR2 SASEGT. This CDR3 is CASSDGRADTQYF. As DNA, the CDR3 is TGTGCCAGCAGTGACGGGCGGGCAGATACGCAGTATTTT.

The V and J genes are TRBV28 and TRBJ1-6, with 10 bases aligning to TRBD1. Germline lookup yields CDR1 MDHEN and CDR2 SYDVKM. The CDR3 length is 15 residues. V lost 3 bases to trimming and J lost 5 bases; unmatched junction nucleotides: 1. The CDR3 spells CASSLGQGNNSPLHF. The CDR3 DNA is TGTGCCAGCAGTTTGGGACAGGGGAATAATTCACCCCTCCACTTT.

The V gene is TRBV18, the J gene TRBJ2-2; 12 bases map to TRBD2. V lost 3 bases, J lost 6 bases, and 5 bases stayed unmatched. Germline CDR1 KGHSH, CDR2 LQKENI. This CDR3 is 16 amino acids long. CDR3 region: CASSPLGLAGPGELFF. DNA for the CDR3: TGTGCCAGCTCACCCTTAGGACTAGCGGGACCCGGGGAGCTGTTTTTT.

The rearrangement joins TRBV11-2 to TRBJ2-5; the D gene is possibly TRBD1 (5 bases). Germline loops: CDR1 SGHAT, CDR2 FQNNGV. V lost 3 bases to trimming and J lost 1 base, with 9 bases between them. This CDR3 has 14 amino acids. The CDR3 reads CASSLGQAQETQYF. In DNA, the CDR3 is TGTGCCAGCAGCTTGGGGCAGGCCCAAGAGACCCAGTACTTC.

CDR3 DNA sequence: TGTGCCAGTCGCCGGTCGGCTAGCGGGAGGGACGAGCAGTACTTC. This encodes CASRRSASGRDEQYF. The chain joins TRBV6-6 to TRBJ2-7; 12 bases agree with TRBD2. The germline gives CDR1 MNHNY, CDR2 SVGAGI (reference sequence). V lost 9 bases, J lost 5 bases, and 11 bases stayed unmatched. This CDR3 region has 15 residues.

In DNA form, the CDR3 reads TGTGCCAGCTCACCACGATCGGATACGCAGTATTTT. Translating it yields CASSPRSDTQYF. V is TRBV18 and J is TRBJ2-3; no clear D. Trimming pared 1 base from V and 6 bases from J, leaving 5 bases between. Germline assignment: CDR1 KGHSH and CDR2 LQKENI. This CDR3 spans 12 amino acids.

The V gene is TRBV6-6, the J gene TRBJ2-7, with TRBD1 matching 11 bases. With 5 bases clipped from V and 2 bases from J, the junction kept 5 bases outside the gene matches. The CDR3 runs 15 residues. Germline CDR1 and CDR2: MNHNY and SVGAGI (reference sequence). CDR3 bases: TGTGCCAGCAGTGTCTGGGGACAGGGGGCCTACGAGCAGTACTTC. This encodes CASSVWGQGAYEQYF.

In its sample, this clone was seen once. J is TRBJ1-2 and V is TRBV6-1; 9 nucleotides match TRBD1. J was trimmed by 1 base and V by 0 bases; bases with no gene match: 3. Germline V gene data show CDR1 as MNHNS and CDR2 as SASEGT. This CDR3 region has 16 residues. The CDR3 DNA follows: TGTGCCAGCAGTGAAGCCCTGGGACAGGGTAACTATGGCTACACCTTC. It encodes CASSEALGQGNYGYTF.

The V gene is TRBV10-3, the J gene TRBJ2-3, with D possibly being TRBD2 (5 bases). The germline CDR1 and CDR2 sequences are ENHRY and SYGVKD. CDR3 length equals 17 residues. The germline V and J ends were trimmed by 0 bases and 3 bases, with 16 bases remaining between them. The CDR3 here is CAISESMTGSGTDTQYF. The CDR3 nucleotides read TGTGCCATCAGTGAGTCGATGACCGGATCGGGAACAGATACGCAGTATTTT.

V and J are TRBV5-1 and TRBJ2-3, with D perhaps matching TRBD1 or TRBD2 (5 bases each). Germline V gene lookup returns CDR1 SGHRS and CDR2 YFSETQ. Trimming pared 4 bases from V and 4 bases from J, leaving 22 bases between. This CDR3 has 17 residues. The chain's CDR3 is CASSTTFRDLGADTQYF. DNA of the CDR3: TGCGCCAGCAGCACGACATTCCGGGACCTGGGGGCAGATACGCAGTATTTT.

This chain links TRBV25-1 with TRBJ2-4; a possible D gene is TRBD2 (7 bases). Germline V gene lookup returns CDR1 MGHDK and CDR2 SYGVNS. The CDR3 is 14 amino acids. Trimming cost V 6 bases and J 7 bases, with 16 bases left between them. Here the CDR3 DNA reads TGTGCCAGCAGCGAAACGGGGGGCTTGAACATTCAGTACTTC. Amino acids: CASSETGGLNIQYF.

A single count supports this clone. CDR3 region: CASSGRQGNNSPLHF. CDR3 nucleotides: TGTGCCAGCAGCGGACGACAGGGAAATAATTCACCCCTCCACTTT. J is TRBJ1-6 and V is TRBV27; TRBD1 matches at 7 bases. CDR3 length: 15 amino acids. The germline CDR1 and CDR2 sequences are MNHEY and SMNVEV (reference sequence). With 6 bases clipped from V and 5 bases from J, the junction kept 7 bases outside the gene matches.

The chain employs TRBV5-1 and TRBJ2-3, with a tentative D call TRBD2 (5 bases). The length of the CDR3 is 15 residues. Germline values: CDR1 SGHRS, CDR2 YFSETQ. Trimming pared 6 bases from V and 0 bases from J, leaving 14 bases between. CDR3 protein: CASTTDSPSTDTQYF. The CDR3 nucleotides are TGCGCCAGCACTACGGACTCTCCTAGCACAGATACGCAGTATTTT.

As concerns this clone: This specimen includes other DNA sequences encoding the same CDR3. The chain joins TRBV9 to TRBJ2-7, with D maybe TRBD1 (5 bases). CDR3 length: 14 amino acids. Trimming cost V 3 bases and J 4 bases, with 14 bases left between them. Germline CDR1 reads SGDLS; CDR2 reads YYNGEE. The CDR3 protein is CASSASGYSYEQYF. CDR3 bases: TGTGCCAGCAGCGCATCAGGGTACTCGTACGAGCAGTACTTC.

The chain has TRBV25-1 and TRBJ1-3; D not certain. The CDR3 covers 13 residues. The V end lost 3 bases, the J end lost 2 bases, and 5 bases lay between the germline ends. Germline V gene sequence: CDR1 MGHDK, CDR2 SYGVNS. The DNA for the CDR3 is TGTGCCAGCAGTGAGCAGCCTGGAAACACCATATATTTT. As protein: CASSEQPGNTIYF.

V is TRBV6-1 and J is TRBJ2-7; the D call may be TRBD1 or TRBD2 (5 bases each). The CDR3 runs to 13 residues. V dropped 11 bases and J dropped 4 bases, with 18 bases sitting between them. Germline V lookup: CDR1 MNHNS, CDR2 SASEGT. CDR3 region: CAGGEWGLYEQYF. Written as DNA, the CDR3 is TGTGCCGGGGGTGAGTGGGGGTTGTACGAGCAGTACTTC.